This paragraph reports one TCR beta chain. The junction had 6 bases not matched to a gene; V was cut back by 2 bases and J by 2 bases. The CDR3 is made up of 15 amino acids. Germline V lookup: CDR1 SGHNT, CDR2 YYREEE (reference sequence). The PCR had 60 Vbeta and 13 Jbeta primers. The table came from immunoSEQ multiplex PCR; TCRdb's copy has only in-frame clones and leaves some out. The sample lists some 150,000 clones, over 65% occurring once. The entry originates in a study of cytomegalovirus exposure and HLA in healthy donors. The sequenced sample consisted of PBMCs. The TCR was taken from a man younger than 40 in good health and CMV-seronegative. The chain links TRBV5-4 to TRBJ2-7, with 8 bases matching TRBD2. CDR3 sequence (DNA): TGTGCCAGCAGCTTTTCTCGAGCGGGGGCCTACGAGCAGTACTTC. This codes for CASSFSRAGAYEQYF.